A single sample gave rise to the 15 T cell receptor beta chains below, sequenced in a study of T cell responses to AZD1222 COVID-19 vaccine. Data came from immunoSEQ multiplex PCR; TCRdb stores just in-frame clones and leaves some out. Here the sample spans roughly 120,000 clones, about 88% being singletons. The source was peripheral blood, collected 28 days after the second AZD1222 dose. The receptors come from an adult who received the AZD1222 COVID-19 vaccine.

This clone was counted only a few times. This CDR3 is CASRSQGLVGYTF. As DNA, the CDR3 is TGTGCCAGCAGAAGTCAGGGCTTGGTAGGCTACACCTTC. This chain uses TRBV28 with TRBJ1-2, with D tentatively TRBD1 (5 bases). Trimming cost V 6 bases and J 8 bases, with 16 bases left between them. Germline V CDR1 and CDR2: MDHEN, SYDVKM. The CDR3 length is 13 residues.

The gene calls are TRBV6-2 or TRBV6-3 and TRBJ2-5, with TRBD1 matching 7 bases. Germline V lookup: CDR1 MNHEY, CDR2 SVGEGT. V dropped 6 bases and J dropped 4; count of bases not matched to a gene: 11. CDR3 size: 15 residues. The CDR3 DNA sequence: TGTGCCAGCAGCCCTGAGGCAGGGGGAGCAGAGACCCAGTACTTC. Translating gives CASSPEAGGAETQYF.

The V and J genes are TRBV3-1 (or the pseudogene TRBV3-2) and TRBJ1-2, with TRBD1 identical over 7 bases. Germline V CDR1 and CDR2: LGHDT, YNNKEL (reference sequence). The CDR3 has 15 residues. Trimming took 4 bases from V and 5 from J; bases not matched to a gene: 10. CDR3 sequence reads: CASSPRQGTRYGYTF. In nucleotides, the CDR3 is TGTGCCAGCAGCCCCCGACAGGGAACACGATATGGCTACACCTTC.

The chain links TRBV10-3 to TRBJ1-2; D gene unclear. Trimming took 6 bases from V and 4 from J, leaving 12 bases between them. Germline V lookup: CDR1 ENHRY, CDR2 SYGVKD. The CDR3 is 13 residues long. CDR3 DNA: TGTGCCATCAGCCCAACGGACGGCTATGGCTACACCTTC. It codes for CAISPTDGYGYTF.

V usage is TRBV2 and J usage is TRBJ1-3, with D unresolved. Between the trimmed V and J ends, which lost 3 bases and 0 bases, there was a span of 9 bases. The CDR3 contains 15 residues. Germline CDR1 is SNHLY and CDR2 is FYNNEI. The CDR3 DNA sequence: TGTGCCAGCAGTGACGGACTCTACTCTGGAAACACCATATATTTT. This encodes CASSDGLYSGNTIYF.

The DNA of the CDR3 is TGTGCCAGCAGTGCTGGCGGACTGACTTCTGGAAACACCATATATTTT. Translation gives CASSAGGLTSGNTIYF. The V and J genes are TRBV6-1 and TRBJ1-3; no reliable D call. The V end lost 4 bases, the J end lost 1 base, and 14 bases lay between the germline ends. Germline lookup yields CDR1 MNHNS and CDR2 SASEGT. The CDR3 has 16 residues.

This chain uses TRBV10-3 with TRBJ2-1; D is ambiguous. The CDR3 consists of 15 residues. The V gene lost 0 bases and the J gene lost 0 bases, with 6 bases spanning the gap. Germline CDR1 ENHRY, CDR2 SYGVKD. In DNA form, the CDR3 reads TGTGCCATCAGTGAGTCCGCAGACTCCTACAATGAGCAGTTCTTC. Translating it yields CAISESADSYNEQFF.

The rearrangement uses TRBV6-5 and TRBJ1-4; TRBD1 matches at 9 bases. The CDR3 loop spans 14 amino acids. The ends lost 5 bases at V and 11 bases at J; junction bases unmatched: 9. Germline CDR1 MNHEY, CDR2 SVGAGI. The CDR3 DNA is TGTGCCAGCAGTCAACGACAGGGGGTTGGGAAACTGTTTTTT. It is translated as CASSQRQGVGKLFF.

The J gene is TRBJ2-7, the V gene TRBV6-5, with a weak D call TRBD2 (5 bases). CDR3 length equals 16 residues. V lost 0 bases and J 4 bases, leaving 16 bases between the germline ends. Germline CDR1 is MNHEY and CDR2 is SVGAGI. CDR3 loop: CASSYSGTAAAYEQYF. The CDR3 DNA reads TGTGCCAGCAGTTACTCGGGCACCGCAGCGGCGTACGAGCAGTACTTC.

This rearrangement joins TRBV6-6 to TRBJ1-5; the match to TRBD1 covers 9 bases. The trim removed 5 bases at V and 3 bases at J, leaving 2 bases unmatched. The CDR3 contains 14 residues. Germline V gene sequence: CDR1 MNHNY, CDR2 SVGAGI (reference sequence). CDR3: CASSGQGYNQPQHF. The CDR3 nucleotides read TGTGCCAGCAGTGGACAGGGGTACAATCAGCCCCAGCATTTT.

The chain uses TRBV25-1 and TRBJ1-1; D might be TRBD1 (6 bases). The CDR3 totals 14 residues. The germline gives CDR1 MGHDK, CDR2 SYGVNS. V lost 7 bases, J lost 0 bases, and 12 bases lay in between. This CDR3 reads CASTRGQMNTEAFF. The CDR3 DNA reads TGTGCCAGCACCCGGGGGCAGATGAACACTGAAGCTTTCTTT.

The chain uses TRBV13 and TRBJ2-2, with D tentatively TRBD2 (5 bases). Trimming cost V 1 base and J 6 bases, with 9 bases left between them. This CDR3 region has 14 residues. Germline lookup yields CDR1 PRHDT and CDR2 FYEKMQ (reference sequence). The CDR3 nucleotides are TGTGCCAGCAGCTTAGATTCCGGGGCCGGGGAGCTGTTTTTT. Its translation: CASSLDSGAGELFF.

This chain connects TRBV7-9 to TRBJ2-2; possibly TRBD2 for D (6 bases). Germline V gene sequence: CDR1 SEHNR, CDR2 FQNEAQ (reference sequence). Trimming shortened V by 3 bases and J by 4 bases, and 9 bases separated the two germline ends. This CDR3 spans 14 amino acids. The CDR3 protein is CASSLLLATGELFF. The CDR3 DNA is TGTGCCAGCAGCTTGTTACTAGCCACCGGGGAGCTGTTTTTT.

The rearrangement uses TRBV6-5 and TRBJ1-1; D unclear. V lost 6 bases, J lost 1 base, and 9 bases lay in between. Germline lookup yields CDR1 MNHEY and CDR2 SVGAGI. This CDR3 comprises 13 residues. Written as DNA, the CDR3 is TGTGCCAGCAGGCTAACCCCGAACACTGAAGCTTTCTTT. Its translation: CASRLTPNTEAFF.

The chain carries TRBV2 and TRBJ1-6; possible D gene TRBD1, 5 bases. CDR1 is SNHLY and CDR2 is FYNNEI in the germline V gene. The CDR3 runs to 14 residues. V shed 4 bases and J shed 10 bases, with 14 bases lying between them. CDR3 in DNA: TGTGCCAGCAGTGCCCAGGGAAATCGATCACCCCTCCACTTT. This codes for CASSAQGNRSPLHF.